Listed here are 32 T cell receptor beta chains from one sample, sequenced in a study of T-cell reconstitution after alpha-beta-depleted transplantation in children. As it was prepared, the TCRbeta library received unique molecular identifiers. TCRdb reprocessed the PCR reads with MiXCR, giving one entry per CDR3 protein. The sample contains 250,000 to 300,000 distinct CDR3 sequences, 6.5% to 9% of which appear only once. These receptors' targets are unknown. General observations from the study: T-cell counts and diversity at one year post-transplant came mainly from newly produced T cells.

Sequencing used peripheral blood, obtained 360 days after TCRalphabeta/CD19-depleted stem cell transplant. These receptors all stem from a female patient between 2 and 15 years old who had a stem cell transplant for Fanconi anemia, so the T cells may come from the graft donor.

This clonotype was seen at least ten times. The CDR3 spells CASSLVWTETDTQYF. The CDR3 coding sequence is TGTGCCAGCAGCTTAGTCTGGACGGAGACAGATACGCAGTATTTT. This chain links TRBV11-2 with TRBJ2-3; no firm D call. Germline V CDR1 and CDR2: SGHAT, FQNNGV. V dropped 1 base and J dropped 3 bases, with 11 bases sitting between them. The CDR3 length is 15 residues.

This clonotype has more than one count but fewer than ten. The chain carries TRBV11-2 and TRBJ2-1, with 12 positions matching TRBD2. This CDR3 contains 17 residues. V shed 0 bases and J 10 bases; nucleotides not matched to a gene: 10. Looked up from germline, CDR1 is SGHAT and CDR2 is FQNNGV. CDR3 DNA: TGTGCCAGCAGCTTAGAAGGTCGGGGACTAGCGGGTCGGGAGCAGTTCTTC. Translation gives CASSLEGRGLAGREQFF.

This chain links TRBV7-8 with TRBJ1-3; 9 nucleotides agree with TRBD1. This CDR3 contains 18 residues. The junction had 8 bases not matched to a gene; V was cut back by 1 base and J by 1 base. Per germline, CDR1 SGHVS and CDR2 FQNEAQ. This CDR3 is CASSLVVMGQGSGNTIYF. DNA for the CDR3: TGTGCCAGCAGCTTAGTGGTGATGGGACAGGGATCTGGAAACACCATATATTTT.

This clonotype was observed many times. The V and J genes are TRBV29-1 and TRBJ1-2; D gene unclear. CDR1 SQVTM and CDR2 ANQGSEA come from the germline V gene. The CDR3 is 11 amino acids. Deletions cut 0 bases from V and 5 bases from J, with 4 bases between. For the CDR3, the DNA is TGCAGCGTTGAAGATCCGTATGGCTACACCTTC. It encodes CSVEDPYGYTF.

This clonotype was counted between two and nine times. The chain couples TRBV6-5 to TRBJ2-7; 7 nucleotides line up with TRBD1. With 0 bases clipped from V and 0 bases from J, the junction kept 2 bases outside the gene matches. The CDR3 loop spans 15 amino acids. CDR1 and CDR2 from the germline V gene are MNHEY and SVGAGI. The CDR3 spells CASSYSWDSSYEQYF. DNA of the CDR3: TGTGCCAGCAGTTACTCCTGGGACAGCTCCTACGAGCAGTACTTC.

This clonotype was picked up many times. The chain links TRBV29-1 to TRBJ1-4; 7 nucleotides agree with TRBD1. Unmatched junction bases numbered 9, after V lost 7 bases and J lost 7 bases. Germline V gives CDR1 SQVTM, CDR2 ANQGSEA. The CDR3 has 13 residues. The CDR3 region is CSASDRVVEKLFF. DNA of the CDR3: TGCAGCGCTTCCGACAGGGTAGTTGAAAAACTGTTTTTT.

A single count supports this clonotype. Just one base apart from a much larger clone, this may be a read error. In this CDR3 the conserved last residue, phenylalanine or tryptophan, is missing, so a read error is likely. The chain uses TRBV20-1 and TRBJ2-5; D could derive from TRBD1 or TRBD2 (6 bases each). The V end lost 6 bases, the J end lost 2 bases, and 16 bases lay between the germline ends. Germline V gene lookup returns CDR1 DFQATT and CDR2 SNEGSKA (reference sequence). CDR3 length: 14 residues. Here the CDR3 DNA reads TGCAGTGCCGGACTACTAGGGACACAAGAGACCCAGTACTGC. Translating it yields CSAGLLGTQETQYC.

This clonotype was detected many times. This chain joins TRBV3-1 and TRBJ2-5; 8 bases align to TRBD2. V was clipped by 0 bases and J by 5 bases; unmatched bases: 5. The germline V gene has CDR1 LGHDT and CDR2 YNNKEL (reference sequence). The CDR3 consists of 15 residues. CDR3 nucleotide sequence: TGTGCCAGCAGCCAAGACGGACTAGCCTCGGAGACCCAGTACTTC. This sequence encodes CASSQDGLASETQYF.

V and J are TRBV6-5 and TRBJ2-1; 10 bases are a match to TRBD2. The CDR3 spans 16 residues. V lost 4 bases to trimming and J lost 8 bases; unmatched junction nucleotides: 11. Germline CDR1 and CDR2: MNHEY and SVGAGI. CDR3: CASSSLAGVLYDEQFF. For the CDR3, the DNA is TGTGCCAGCAGTTCCCTAGCGGGAGTACTTTACGATGAGCAGTTCTTC.

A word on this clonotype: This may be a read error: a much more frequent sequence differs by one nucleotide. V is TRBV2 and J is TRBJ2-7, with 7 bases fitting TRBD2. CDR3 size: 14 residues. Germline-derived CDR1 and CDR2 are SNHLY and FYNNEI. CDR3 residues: CASSEVRGRAEHYF. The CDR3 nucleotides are TGTGCCAGCAGTGAGGTTAGAGGGAGGGCCGAGCACTACTTC.

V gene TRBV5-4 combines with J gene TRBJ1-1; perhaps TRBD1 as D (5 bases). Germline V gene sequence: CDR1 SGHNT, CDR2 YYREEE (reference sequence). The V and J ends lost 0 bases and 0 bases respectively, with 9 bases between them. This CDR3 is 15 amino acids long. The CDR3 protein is CASSLGMGVNTEAFF. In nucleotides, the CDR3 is TGTGCCAGCAGCTTGGGGATGGGGGTGAACACTGAAGCTTTCTTT.

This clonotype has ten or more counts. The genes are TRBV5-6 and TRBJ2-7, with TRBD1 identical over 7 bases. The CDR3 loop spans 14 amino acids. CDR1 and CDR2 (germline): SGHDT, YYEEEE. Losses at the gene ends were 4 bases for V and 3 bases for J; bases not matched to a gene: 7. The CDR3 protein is CASSLGDRSYEQYV. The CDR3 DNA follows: TGTGCCAGCAGCCTAGGGGACAGAAGCTACGAGCAGTACGTC.

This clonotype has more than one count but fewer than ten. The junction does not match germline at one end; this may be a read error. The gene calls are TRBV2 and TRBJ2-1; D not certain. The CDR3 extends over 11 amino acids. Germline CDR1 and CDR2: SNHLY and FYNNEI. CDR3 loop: CASSGPLEQFF. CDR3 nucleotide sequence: TGTGCCAGTAGTGGCCCCCTTGAGCAGTTCTTC.

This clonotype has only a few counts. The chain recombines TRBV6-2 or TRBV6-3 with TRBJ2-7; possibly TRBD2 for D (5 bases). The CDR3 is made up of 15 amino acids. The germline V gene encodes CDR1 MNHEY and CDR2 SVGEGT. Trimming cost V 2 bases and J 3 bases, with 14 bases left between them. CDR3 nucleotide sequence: TGTGCCAGCAGTTACGGGTCTGGTGGGAGCTACGAGCAGTACGTC. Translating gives CASSYGSGGSYEQYV.

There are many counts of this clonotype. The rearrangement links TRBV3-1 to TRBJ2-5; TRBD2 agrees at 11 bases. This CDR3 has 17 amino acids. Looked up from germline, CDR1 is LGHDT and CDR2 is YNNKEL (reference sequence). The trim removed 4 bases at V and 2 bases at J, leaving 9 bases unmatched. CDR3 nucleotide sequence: TGTGCCAGCAGCCCCATCCTAGCGGGGGGATTTCAAGAGACCCAGTACTTC. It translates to CASSPILAGGFQETQYF.

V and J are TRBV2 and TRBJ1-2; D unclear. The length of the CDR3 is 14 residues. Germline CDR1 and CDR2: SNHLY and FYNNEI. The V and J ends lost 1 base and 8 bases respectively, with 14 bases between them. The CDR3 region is CASSEGTGPGGYTF. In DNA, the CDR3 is TGTGCCAGCAGTGAAGGCACCGGACCGGGCGGCTACACCTTC. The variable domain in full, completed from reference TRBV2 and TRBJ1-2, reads EPEVTQTPSHQVTQMGQEVILRCVPISNHLYFYWYRQILGQKVEFLVSFYNNEISEKSEIFDDQFSVERPDGSNFTLKIRSTKLEDSAMYFCASSEGTGPGGYTFGSGTRLTVV.

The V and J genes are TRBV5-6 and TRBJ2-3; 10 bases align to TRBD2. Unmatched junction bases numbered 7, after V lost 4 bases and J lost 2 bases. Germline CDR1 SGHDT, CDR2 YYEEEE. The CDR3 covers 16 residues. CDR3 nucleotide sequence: TGTGCCAGCAGCCCAGTAGCGGGGGGAATCACAGATACGCAGTATTTT. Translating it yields CASSPVAGGITDTQYF.

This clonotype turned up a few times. CDR3 amino acids: CASSAGSEAFF. For the CDR3, the DNA is TGTGCCAGCAGCGCCGGATCTGAAGCTTTCTTT. The chain links TRBV11-2 to TRBJ1-1; D call uncertain. The CDR3 totals 11 residues. Germline CDR1 is SGHAT and CDR2 is FQNNGV. Trimming shortened V by 5 bases and J by 6 bases, and 7 bases separated the two germline ends.

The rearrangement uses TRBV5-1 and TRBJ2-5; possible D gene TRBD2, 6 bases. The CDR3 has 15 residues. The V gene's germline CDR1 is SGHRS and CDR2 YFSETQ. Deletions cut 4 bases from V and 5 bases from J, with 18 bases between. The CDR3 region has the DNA TGCGCCAGCAGCCCAATTGGACCTAGCGAGGAGACCCAGTACTTC. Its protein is CASSPIGPSEETQYF.

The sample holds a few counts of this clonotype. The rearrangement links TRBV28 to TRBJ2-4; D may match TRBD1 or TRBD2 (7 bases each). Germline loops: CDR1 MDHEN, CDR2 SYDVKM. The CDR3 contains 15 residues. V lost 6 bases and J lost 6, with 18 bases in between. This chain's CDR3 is CASSRDREGGNIQYF. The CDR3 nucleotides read TGTGCCAGCAGCCGCGACAGGGAGGGGGGAAACATTCAGTACTTC.

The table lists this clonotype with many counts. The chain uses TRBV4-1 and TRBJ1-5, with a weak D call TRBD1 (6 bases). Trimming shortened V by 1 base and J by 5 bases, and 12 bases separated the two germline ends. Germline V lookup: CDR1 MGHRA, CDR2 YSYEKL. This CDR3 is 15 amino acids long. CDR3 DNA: TGCGCCAGCAGCCAAGTCACCAGGGGCTATCAGCCCCAGCATTTT. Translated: CASSQVTRGYQPQHF.

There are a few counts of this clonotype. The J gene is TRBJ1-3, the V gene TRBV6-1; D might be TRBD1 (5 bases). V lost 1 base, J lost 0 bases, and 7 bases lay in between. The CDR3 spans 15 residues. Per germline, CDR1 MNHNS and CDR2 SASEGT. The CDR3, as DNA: TGTGCCAGCAGTGAAGGTGGGGGCTCTGGAAACACCATATATTTT. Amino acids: CASSEGGGSGNTIYF.

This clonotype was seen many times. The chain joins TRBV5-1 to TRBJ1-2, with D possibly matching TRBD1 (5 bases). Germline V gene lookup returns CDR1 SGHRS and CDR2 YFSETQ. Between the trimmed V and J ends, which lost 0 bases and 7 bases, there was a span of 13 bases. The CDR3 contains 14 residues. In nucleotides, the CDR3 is TGCGCCAGCAGCTTGGCCGTCAGGGCCGGTGGCTACACCTTC. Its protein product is CASSLAVRAGGYTF.

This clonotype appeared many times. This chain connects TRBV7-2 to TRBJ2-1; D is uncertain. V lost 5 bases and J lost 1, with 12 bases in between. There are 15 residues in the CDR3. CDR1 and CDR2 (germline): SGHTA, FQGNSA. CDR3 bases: TGTGCCAGCAGCCACGTAGTAGTGTCCTACAATGAGCAGTTCTTC. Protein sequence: CASSHVVVSYNEQFF.

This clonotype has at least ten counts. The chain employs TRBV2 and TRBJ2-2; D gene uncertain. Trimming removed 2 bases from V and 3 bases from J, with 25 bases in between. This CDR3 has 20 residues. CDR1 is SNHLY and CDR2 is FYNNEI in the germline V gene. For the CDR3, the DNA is TGTGCCAGCAGTGAAATAAGGCTAATATTGGCGGTCACGGACACCGGGGAGCTGTTTTTT. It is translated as CASSEIRLILAVTDTGELFF.

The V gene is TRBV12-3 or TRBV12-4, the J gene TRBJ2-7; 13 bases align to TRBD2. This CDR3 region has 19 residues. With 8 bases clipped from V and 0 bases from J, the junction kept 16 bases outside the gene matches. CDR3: CASCQGAGLAGVSSYEQYF. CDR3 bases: TGTGCCAGCTGTCAGGGTGCTGGACTAGCGGGGGTGAGCTCCTACGAGCAGTACTTC.

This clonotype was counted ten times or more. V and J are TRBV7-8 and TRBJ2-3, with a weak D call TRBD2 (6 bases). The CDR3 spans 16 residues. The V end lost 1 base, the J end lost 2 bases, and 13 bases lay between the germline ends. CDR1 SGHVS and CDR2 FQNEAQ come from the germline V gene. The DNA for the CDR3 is TGTGCCAGCAGCTTAGGTGGAGGGTGGGACACAGATACGCAGTATTTT. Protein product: CASSLGGGWDTDTQYF.

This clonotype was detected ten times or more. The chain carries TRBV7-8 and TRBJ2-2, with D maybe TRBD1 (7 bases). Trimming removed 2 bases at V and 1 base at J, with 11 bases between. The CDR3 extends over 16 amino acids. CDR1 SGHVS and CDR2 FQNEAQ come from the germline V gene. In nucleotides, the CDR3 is TGTGCCAGCAGCTTAAGACAGGGAGGGAACACCGGGGAGCTGTTTTTT. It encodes CASSLRQGGNTGELFF.

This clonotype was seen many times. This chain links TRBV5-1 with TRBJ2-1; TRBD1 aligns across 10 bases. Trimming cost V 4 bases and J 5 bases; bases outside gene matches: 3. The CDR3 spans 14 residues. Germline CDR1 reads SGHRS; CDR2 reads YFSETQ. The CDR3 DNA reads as TGCGCCAGCAGCCCCGGACAGGGGGACAATGAGCAGTTCTTC. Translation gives CASSPGQGDNEQFF. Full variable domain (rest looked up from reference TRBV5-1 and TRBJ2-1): KAGVTQTPRYLIKTRGQQVTLSCSPISGHRSVSWYQQTPGQGLQFLFEYFSETQRNKGNFPGRFSGRQFSNSRSEMNVSTLELGDSALYLCASSPGQGDNEQFFGPGTRLTVL.

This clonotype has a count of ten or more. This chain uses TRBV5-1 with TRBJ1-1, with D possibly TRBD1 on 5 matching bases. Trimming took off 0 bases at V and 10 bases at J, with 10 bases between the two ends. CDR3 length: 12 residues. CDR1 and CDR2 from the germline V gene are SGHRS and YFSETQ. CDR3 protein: CASSLEGLGAFF. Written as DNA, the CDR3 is TGCGCCAGCAGCTTGGAGGGGCTCGGAGCTTTCTTT.

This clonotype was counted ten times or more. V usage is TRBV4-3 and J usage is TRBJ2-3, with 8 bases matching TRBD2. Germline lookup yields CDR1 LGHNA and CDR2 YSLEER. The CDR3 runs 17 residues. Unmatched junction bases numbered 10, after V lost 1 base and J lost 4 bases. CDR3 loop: CASSQGPSSGAADTQYF. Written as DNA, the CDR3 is TGCGCCAGCAGCCAAGGTCCTAGTAGCGGGGCCGCAGATACGCAGTATTTT.

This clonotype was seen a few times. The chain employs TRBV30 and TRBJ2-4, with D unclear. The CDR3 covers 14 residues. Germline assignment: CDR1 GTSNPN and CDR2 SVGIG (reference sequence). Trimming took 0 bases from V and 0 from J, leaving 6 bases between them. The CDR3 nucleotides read TGTGCCTGGAGTGTAATGGTAGCCAAAAACATTCAGTACTTC. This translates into CAWSVMVAKNIQYF.